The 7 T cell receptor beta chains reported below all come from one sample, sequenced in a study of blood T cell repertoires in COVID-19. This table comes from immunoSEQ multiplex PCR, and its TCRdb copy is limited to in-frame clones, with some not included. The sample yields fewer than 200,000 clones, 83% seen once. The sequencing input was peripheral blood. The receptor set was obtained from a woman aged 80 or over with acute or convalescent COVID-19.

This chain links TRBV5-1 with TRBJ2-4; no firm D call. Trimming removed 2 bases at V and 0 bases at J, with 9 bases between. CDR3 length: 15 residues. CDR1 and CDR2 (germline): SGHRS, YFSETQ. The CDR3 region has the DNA TGCGCCAGCAGCTTAGAACAGCTAGCCAAAAACATTCAGTACTTC. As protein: CASSLEQLAKNIQYF.

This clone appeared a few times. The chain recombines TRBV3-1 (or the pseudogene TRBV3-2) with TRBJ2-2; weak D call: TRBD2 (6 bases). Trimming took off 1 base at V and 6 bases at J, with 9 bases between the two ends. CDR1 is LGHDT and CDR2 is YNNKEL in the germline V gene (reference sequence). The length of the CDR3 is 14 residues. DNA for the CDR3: TGTGCCAGCAGCCAAGTGGAGGGGTCCGGGGAGCTGTTTTTT. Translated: CASSQVEGSGELFF.

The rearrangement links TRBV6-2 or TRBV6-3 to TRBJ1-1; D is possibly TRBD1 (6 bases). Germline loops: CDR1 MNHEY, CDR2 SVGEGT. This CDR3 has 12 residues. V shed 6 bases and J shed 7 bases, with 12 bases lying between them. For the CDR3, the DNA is TGTGCCAGCAGCCAGGGACAATTTGAAGCTTTCTTT. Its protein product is CASSQGQFEAFF.

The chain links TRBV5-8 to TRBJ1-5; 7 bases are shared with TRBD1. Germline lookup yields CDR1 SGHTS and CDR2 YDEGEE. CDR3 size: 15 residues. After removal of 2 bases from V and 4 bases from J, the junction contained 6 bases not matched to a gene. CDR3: CASSFQGVRNQPQHF. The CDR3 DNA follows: TGTGCCAGCAGCTTCCAGGGGGTAAGGAATCAGCCCCAGCATTTT.

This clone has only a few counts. The CDR3 bases are TGTGCCAGCAGATCAACTAAGGGCCGGGGAGACACTGAAGCTTTCTTT. Protein product: CASRSTKGRGDTEAFF. The V and J genes are TRBV5-6 and TRBJ1-1; D is ambiguous. The CDR3 is made up of 16 amino acids. Germline assignment: CDR1 SGHDT and CDR2 YYEEEE. V lost 5 bases, J lost 3 bases, and 20 bases lay in between.

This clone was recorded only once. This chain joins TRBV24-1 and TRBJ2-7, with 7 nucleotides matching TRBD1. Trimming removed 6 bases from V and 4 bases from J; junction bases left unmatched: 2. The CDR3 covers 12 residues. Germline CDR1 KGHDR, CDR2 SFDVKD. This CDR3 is CATSTTGYEQYF. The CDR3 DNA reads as TGTGCCACCAGTACGACAGGGTACGAGCAGTACTTC.

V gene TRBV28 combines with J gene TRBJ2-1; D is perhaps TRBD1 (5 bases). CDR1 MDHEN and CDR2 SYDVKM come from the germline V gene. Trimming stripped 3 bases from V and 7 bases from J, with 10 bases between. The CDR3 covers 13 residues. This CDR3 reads CASSLLGVNEQFF. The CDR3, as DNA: TGTGCCAGCAGTTTGCTAGGGGTTAATGAGCAGTTCTTC.